The rows below give T cell receptor beta chains drawn from one sample of a study of T cell responses to AZD1222 COVID-19 vaccine. Here immunoSEQ multiplex PCR was the method, and the copy in TCRdb shows in-frame clones only, minus some. The table has 150,000 or so clones, approximately 90% seen once; the top ten hold 1.5% to 2%. The sample was peripheral blood, taken on day 0 of AZD1222 vaccination. The receptors come from an adult in good health. The CDR3 runs from the conserved cysteine through the conserved F or W. D genes are given only for firm matches. Size is stated for part of the rows, as once, few or many counts, or as a class when the clone is expanded.

TRBJ1-1,TRBV10-3,NA,NA,TGTGCCATCAGTGCTCTAATGAACACTGAAGCTTTCTTT,CAISALMNTEAFF
TRBJ1-1,TRBV10-2,NA,NA,TGCGCCAGCAGGCGGACAGACGAAGCTTTCTTT,CASRRTDEAFF
TRBJ1-4,TRBV3-1/TRBV3-2,NA,once,TGTGCCAGCAGCCAAGAGGGAGGGTACGGTGAAAAACTGTTTTTT,CASSQEGGYGEKLFF
TRBJ1-2,TRBV19,NA,few,TGTGCCAGTAGTATGACGGAGTGGGGAGGCTATGGCTACACCTTC,CASSMTEWGGYGYTF
TRBJ1-6,TRBV28,TRBD1,NA,TGTGCCAGCGACAGGGGCGATATTTCACCCCTCCACTTT,CASDRGDISPLHF
TRBJ1-1,TRBV15,TRBD1,NA,TGTGCCACCAGCGGGGACAGTGAAGCTTTCTTT,CATSGDSEAFF
TRBJ1-2,TRBV18,NA,NA,TGTGCCAGCTCACCCCCGGTCAAGGGGGGGCTGGGCTATGGCTACACCTTC,CASSPPVKGGLGYGYTF
TRBJ1-1,TRBV4-3,NA,NA,TGCGCCAGCAGCCAAGAGCGGGGTAGGACTGAAGCTTTCTTT,CASSQERGRTEAFF
TRBJ2-7,TRBV3-1/TRBV3-2,TRBD1,NA,TGTGCCAGCCACCGACAGGGGGCCTACGAGCAGTACTTC,CASHRQGAYEQYF
TRBJ1-5,TRBV6-2/TRBV6-3,NA,NA,TGTGCCAGCAGTTATTCTTTACGAGAACAGCCCCAGCATTTT,CASSYSLREQPQHF
TRBJ2-1,TRBV4-1,NA,NA,TGCGCCAGCAGCCAAGATCGGAACAATGAGCAGTTCTTC,CASSQDRNNEQFF
TRBJ1-1,TRBV11-2,NA,NA,TGTGCCAGCAGCTTAGGCGGGAACACTGAAGCTTTCTTT,CASSLGGNTEAFF
TRBJ1-1,TRBV7-2,NA,NA,TGTGCCAGCAGCCCCGCCTTGGGGGGAAGGACTGAAGCTTTCTTT,CASSPALGGRTEAFF
TRBJ2-5,TRBV10-3,TRBD1,NA,TGTGCCATCAGTGAGTGGGAACAGGGGGTCGGAGAGACCCAGTACTTC,CAISEWEQGVGETQYF
TRBJ1-3,TRBV21-1,NA,once,TGTGCCAGCAGCAATGATTCGATACTCGACACCACCATATATTTT,CASSNDSILDTTIYF
TRBJ1-5,TRBV5-1,NA,once,TGCGCCAGCAGCTTGGTGGGGGATGGCAATCAGCCCCAGCATTTT,CASSLVGDGNQPQHF
TRBJ1-4,TRBV19,NA,NA,TGTGCCAGTATCGCAGGTGAAAAACTGTTTTTT,CASIAGEKLFF
TRBJ2-1,TRBV24-1,NA,NA,TGTGCCACCATGTCAGGACGACCCTCCTACAATGAGCAGTTCTTC,CATMSGRPSYNEQFF
TRBJ1-5,TRBV19,TRBD1,NA,TGTGCCAGTAGTGTGCGGACAGGGAGCAATCAGCCCCAGCATTTT,CASSVRTGSNQPQHF
TRBJ1-4,TRBV20-1,NA,NA,TGCAGTGCTAGTGATCCCCAAGGGGGAAAACTGTTTTTT,CSASDPQGGKLFF
TRBJ1-5,TRBV11-2,NA,NA,TGTGCCAGCAGCTTAGCAGGGTATAGCAATCAGCCCCAGCATTTT,CASSLAGYSNQPQHF
TRBJ2-3,TRBV3-1/TRBV3-2,NA,NA,TGTGCCAGCAGACTCGGACAGAGCACAGATACGCAGTATTTT,CASRLGQSTDTQYF
TRBJ1-5,TRBV7-8,NA,NA,TGTGCCAGCAGCTTAGACCGGGACGCGGATCAGCCCCAGCATTTT,CASSLDRDADQPQHF
TRBJ1-1,TRBV14,NA,NA,TGTGCCAGCAGCCAAGAAGTACTTCGGAACACTGAAGCTTTCTTT,CASSQEVLRNTEAFF
TRBJ2-6,TRBV1,NA,NA,TGCACCAGCAGCCAAGATGTTGTTCGGGACAGGGCTAGCTCTGGGGCCAACGTCCTGACTTTC,CTSSQDVVRDRASSGANVLTF